This section outlines one T cell receptor (beta chain) sequence together with its context. The antigen remains undetermined. These data belong to a study of cytomegalovirus exposure and HLA in healthy donors. Overall study context: Around 80 million unique TCR sequences came from HLA-typed donors in an early release. General study findings and limits: The Asian-associated ancestry cluster reportedly had fewer N-insertions than the 666-donor mean in a later analysis. Associated with HLA alleles at 0.05 false discovery rate in a later analysis were 16,951 TCR beta sequences.

Unmatched junction bases numbered 5, after V lost 1 base and J lost 3 bases. The length of the CDR3 is 15 residues. Germline CDR1 reads SGHTA; CDR2 reads FQGNSA. 60 Vbeta and 13 Jbeta primers were used in PCR. Only in-frame clones appear in the TCRdb table, and some are missing; sequencing was by immunoSEQ multiplex PCR. The table includes roughly 200,000 clones, about 80% detected once. The clonotype originates from a woman younger than 45 in good health and CMV-seropositive. The chain recombines TRBV7-2 with TRBJ2-7; 8 nucleotides align to TRBD1. The sample taken for sequencing was PBMCs. The CDR3 nucleotides read TGTGCCAGCAGCTTAGTTTGGACAGGGAACTACGAGCAGTACTTC. Its translation is CASSLVWTGNYEQYF.